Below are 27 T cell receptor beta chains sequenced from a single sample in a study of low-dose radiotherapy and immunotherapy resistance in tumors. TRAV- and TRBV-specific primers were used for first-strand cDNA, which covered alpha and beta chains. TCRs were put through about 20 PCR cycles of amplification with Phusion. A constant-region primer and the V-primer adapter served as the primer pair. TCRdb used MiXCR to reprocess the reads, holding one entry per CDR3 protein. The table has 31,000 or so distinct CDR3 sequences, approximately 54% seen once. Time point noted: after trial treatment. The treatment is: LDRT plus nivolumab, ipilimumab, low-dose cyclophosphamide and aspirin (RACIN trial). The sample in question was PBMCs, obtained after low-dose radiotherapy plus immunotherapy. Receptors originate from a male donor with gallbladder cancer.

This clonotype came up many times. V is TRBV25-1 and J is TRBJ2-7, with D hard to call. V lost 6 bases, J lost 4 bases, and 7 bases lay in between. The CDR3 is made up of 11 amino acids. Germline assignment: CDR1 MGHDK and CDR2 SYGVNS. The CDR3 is CASSEGYEQYF. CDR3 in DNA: TGTGCCAGCAGCGAAGGGTACGAGCAGTACTTC.

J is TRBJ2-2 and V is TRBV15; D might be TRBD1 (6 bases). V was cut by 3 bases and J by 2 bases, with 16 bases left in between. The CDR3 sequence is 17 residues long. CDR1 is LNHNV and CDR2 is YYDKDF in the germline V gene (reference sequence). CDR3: CATSSPPGHANTGELFF. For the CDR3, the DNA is TGTGCCACCAGCAGTCCCCCGGGACATGCCAACACCGGGGAGCTGTTTTTT. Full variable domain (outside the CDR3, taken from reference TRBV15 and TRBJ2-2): DAMVIQNPRYQVTQFGKPVTLSCSQTLNHNVMYWYQQKSSQAPKLLFHYYDKDFNNEADTPDNFQSRRPNTSFCFLDIRSPGLGDTAMYLCATSSPPGHANTGELFFGEGSRLTVL.

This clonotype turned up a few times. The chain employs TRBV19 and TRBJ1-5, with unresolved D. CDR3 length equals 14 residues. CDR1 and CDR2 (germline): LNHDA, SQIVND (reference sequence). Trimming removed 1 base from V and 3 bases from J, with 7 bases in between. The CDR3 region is CASSIGGPNQPQHF. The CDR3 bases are TGTGCCAGTAGTATAGGAGGGCCCAATCAGCCCCAGCATTTT. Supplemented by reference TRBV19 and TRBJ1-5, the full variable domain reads DGGITQSPKYLFRKEGQNVTLSCEQNLNHDAMYWYRQDPGQGLRLIYYSQIVNDFQKGDIAEGYSVSREKKESFPLTVTSAQKNPTAFYLCASSIGGPNQPQHFGDGTRLSIL.

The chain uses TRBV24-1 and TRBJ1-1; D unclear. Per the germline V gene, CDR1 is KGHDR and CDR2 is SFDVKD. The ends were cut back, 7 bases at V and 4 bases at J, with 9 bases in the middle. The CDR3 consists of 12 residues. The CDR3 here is CATRAAGTEAFF. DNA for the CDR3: TGTGCCACCAGGGCGGCCGGCACTGAAGCTTTCTTT.

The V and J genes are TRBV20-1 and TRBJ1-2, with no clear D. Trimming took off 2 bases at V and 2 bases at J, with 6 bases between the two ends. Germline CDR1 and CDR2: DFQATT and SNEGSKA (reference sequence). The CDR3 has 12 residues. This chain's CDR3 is CSARPQNYGYTF. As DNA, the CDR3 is TGCAGTGCTAGACCACAGAACTATGGCTACACCTTC.

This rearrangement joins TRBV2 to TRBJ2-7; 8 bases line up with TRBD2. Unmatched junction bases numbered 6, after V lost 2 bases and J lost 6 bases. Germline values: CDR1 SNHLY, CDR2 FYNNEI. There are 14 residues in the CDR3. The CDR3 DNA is TGTGCCAGCAGTGAACCCGGACTAGCTGGCGAGCAGTACTTC. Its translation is CASSEPGLAGEQYF.

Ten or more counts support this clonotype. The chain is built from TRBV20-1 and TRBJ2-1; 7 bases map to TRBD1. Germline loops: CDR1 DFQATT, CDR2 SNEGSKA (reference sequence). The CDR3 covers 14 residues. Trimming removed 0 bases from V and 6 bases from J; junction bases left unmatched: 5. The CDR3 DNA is TGCAGTGCTAGAGATGGGGCAGGGGGCAATGAGCAGTTCTTC. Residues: CSARDGAGGNEQFF.

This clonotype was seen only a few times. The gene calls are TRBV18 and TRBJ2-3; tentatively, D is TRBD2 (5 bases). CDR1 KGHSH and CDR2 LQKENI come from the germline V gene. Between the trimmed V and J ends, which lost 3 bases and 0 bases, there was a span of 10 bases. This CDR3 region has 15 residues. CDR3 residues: CASSPVGGSTDTQYF. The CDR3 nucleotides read TGTGCCAGCTCACCGGTAGGCGGGAGCACAGATACGCAGTATTTT.

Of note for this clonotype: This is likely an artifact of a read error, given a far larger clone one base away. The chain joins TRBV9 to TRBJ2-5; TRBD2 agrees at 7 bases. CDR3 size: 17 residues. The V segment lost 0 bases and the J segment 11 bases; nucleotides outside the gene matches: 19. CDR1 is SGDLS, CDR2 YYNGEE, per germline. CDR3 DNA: TGTGCCAGCAGCGTAGAGGATACTAGCGAGCTTTTTGATGAGCAGTACTTC. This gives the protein CASSVEDTSELFDEQYF.

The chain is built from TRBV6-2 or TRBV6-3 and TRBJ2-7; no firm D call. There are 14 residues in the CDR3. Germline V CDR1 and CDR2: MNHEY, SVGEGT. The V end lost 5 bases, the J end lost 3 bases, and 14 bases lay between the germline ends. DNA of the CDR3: TGTGCCAGCAGTCAAACGAGTGGGAACTACGAGCAGTACTTC. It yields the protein CASSQTSGNYEQYF.

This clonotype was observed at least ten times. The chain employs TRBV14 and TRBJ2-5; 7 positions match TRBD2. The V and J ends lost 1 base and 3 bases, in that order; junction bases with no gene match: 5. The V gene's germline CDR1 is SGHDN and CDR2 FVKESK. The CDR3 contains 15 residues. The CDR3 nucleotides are TGTGCCAGCAGCCAAGGTTGGGGGGGAAAAGAGACCCAGTACTTC. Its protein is CASSQGWGGKETQYF. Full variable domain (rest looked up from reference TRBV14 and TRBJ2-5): EAGVTQFPSHSVIEKGQTVTLRCDPISGHDNLYWYRRVMGKEIKFLLHFVKESKQDESGMPNNRFLAERTGGTYSTLKVQPAELEDSGVYFCASSQGWGGKETQYFGPGTRLLVL.

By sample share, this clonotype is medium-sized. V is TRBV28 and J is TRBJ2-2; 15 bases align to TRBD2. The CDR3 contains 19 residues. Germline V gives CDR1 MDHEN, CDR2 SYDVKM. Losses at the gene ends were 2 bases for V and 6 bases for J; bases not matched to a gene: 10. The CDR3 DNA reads TGTGCCAGCAGTTTAGCAGGACTAGCGGGAGGGCGGTTTGCCGGGGAGCTGTTTTTT. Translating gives CASSLAGLAGGRFAGELFF.

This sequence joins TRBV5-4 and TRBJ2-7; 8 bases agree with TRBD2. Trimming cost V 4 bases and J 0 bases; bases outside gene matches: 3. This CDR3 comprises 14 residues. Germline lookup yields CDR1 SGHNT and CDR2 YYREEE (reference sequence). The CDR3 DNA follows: TGTGCCAGCAGCCCGGGGGGGAGCTCCTACGAGCAGTACTTC. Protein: CASSPGGSSYEQYF. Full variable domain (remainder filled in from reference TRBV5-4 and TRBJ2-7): ETGVTQSPTHLIKTRGQQVTLRCSSQSGHNTVSWYQQALGQGPQFIFQYYREEENGRGNFPPRFSGLQFPNYSSELNVNALELDDSALYLCASSPGGSSYEQYFGPGTRLTVT.

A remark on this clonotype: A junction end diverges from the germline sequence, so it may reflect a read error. CDR3 sequence (DNA): TGTGCCAGAAGTGATTTCGTGGAGACCCAGTACTTC. This encodes CARSDFVETQYF. The chain recombines TRBV6-1 with TRBJ2-5; D unresolved. The CDR3 covers 12 residues. Germline loops: CDR1 MNHNS, CDR2 SASEGT.

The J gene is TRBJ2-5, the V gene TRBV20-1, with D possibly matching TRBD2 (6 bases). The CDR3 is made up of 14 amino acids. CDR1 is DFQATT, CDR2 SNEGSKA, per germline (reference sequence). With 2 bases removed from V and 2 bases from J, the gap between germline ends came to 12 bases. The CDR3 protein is CSARNARGQETQYF. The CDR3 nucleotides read TGCAGTGCTAGAAATGCGCGGGGACAAGAGACCCAGTACTTC.

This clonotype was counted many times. This chain's CDR3 is CASSPGTNLYYNSPLHF. The DNA for the CDR3 is TGTGCCAGCAGCCCCGGGACTAACCTATACTATAATTCACCCCTCCACTTT. V is TRBV7-8 and J is TRBJ1-6, with D maybe TRBD1 (5 bases). CDR1 is SGHVS and CDR2 is FQNEAQ in the germline V gene. The CDR3 runs to 17 residues. V lost 5 bases, J lost 3 bases, and 17 bases lay in between.

The CDR3 DNA sequence: TGTGCCAGTAGTGACCGGTACAGGGGATACGAGCAGTACTTC. As protein: CASSDRYRGYEQYF. The chain is built from TRBV19 and TRBJ2-7, with 7 bases fitting TRBD1. V trimming: 5 bases; J trimming: 4 bases; junction bases outside the gene matches: 8. The CDR3 is 14 residues long. CDR1 is LNHDA and CDR2 is SQIVND in the germline V gene (reference sequence).

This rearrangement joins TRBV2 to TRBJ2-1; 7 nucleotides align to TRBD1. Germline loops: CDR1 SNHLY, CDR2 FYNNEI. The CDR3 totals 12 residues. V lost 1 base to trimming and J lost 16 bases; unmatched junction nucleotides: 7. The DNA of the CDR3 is TGTGCCAGCAGTGAAGGAGTACAGGGGAATTTCTTC. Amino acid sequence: CASSEGVQGNFF.

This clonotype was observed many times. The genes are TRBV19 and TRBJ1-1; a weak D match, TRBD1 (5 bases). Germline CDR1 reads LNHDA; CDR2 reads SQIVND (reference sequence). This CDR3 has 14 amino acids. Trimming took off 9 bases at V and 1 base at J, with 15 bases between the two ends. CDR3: CASVPGRRNTEAFF. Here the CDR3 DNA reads TGTGCCAGCGTACCGGGACGGAGGAACACTGAAGCTTTCTTT.

DNA for the CDR3: TGTGCCAGCAGCGTAGCTTTAGACCCCTCCTACGAGCAGTACTTC. Its translation: CASSVALDPSYEQYF. J is TRBJ2-7 and V is TRBV9, with D unresolved. The germline V gene has CDR1 SGDLS and CDR2 YYNGEE. CDR3 size: 15 residues. V lost 0 bases and J lost 0, with 10 bases in between.

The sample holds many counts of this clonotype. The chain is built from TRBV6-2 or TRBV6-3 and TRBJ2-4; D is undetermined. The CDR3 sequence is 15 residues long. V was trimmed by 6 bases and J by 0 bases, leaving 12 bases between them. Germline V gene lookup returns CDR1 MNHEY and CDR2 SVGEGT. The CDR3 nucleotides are TGTGCCAGCAGCTCGCTCCCGCTAGCCAAAAACATTCAGTACTTC. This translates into CASSSLPLAKNIQYF.

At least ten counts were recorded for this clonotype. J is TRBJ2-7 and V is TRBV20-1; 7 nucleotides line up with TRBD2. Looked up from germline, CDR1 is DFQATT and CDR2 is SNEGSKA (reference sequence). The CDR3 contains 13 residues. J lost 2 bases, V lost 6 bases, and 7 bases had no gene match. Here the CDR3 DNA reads TGCAGTGCCCCGGGGGAGGGCCCCTACGAGCAGTACTTC. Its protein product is CSAPGEGPYEQYF.

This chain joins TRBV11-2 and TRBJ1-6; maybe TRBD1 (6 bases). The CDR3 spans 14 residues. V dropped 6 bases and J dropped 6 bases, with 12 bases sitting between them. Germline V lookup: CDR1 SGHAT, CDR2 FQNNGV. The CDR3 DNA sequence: TGTGCCAGCAGAGGGGACACCTCTAATTCACCCCTCCACTTT. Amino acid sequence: CASRGDTSNSPLHF.

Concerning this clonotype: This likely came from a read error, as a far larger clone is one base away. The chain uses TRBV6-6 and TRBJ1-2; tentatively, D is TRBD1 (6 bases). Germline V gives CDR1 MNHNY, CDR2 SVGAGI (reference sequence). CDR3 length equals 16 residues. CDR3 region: CPSSSQRWGAHYGYTF. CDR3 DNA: TGTCCCAGCAGTTCGCAACGGTGGGGGGCACACTATGGCTACACCTTC.

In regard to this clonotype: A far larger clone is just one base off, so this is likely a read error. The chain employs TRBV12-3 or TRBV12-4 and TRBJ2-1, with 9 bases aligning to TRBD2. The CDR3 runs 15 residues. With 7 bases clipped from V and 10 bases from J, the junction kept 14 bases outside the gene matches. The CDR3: CASTLGGRDRREQFF. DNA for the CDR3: TGTGCCAGCACCTTGGGCGGGAGGGATCGTCGCGAGCAGTTCTTC.

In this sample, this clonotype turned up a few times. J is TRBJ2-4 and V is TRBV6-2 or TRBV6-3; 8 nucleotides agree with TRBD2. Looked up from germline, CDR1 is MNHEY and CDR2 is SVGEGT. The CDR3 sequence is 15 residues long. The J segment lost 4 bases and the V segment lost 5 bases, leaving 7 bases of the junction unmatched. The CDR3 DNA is TGTGCCAGCAGTGAAGGCGGGGGGCGTAAAAACATTCAGTACTTC. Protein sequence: CASSEGGGRKNIQYF.

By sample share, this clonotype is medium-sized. CDR3 sequence reads: CAISEVGGNQPQHF. As DNA, the CDR3 is TGTGCCATCAGTGAGGTTGGGGGCAATCAGCCCCAGCATTTT. The chain recombines TRBV10-3 with TRBJ1-5, with unresolved D. Germline V lookup: CDR1 ENHRY, CDR2 SYGVKD. V lost 2 bases, J lost 2 bases, and 7 bases lay in between. CDR3 length: 14 amino acids.